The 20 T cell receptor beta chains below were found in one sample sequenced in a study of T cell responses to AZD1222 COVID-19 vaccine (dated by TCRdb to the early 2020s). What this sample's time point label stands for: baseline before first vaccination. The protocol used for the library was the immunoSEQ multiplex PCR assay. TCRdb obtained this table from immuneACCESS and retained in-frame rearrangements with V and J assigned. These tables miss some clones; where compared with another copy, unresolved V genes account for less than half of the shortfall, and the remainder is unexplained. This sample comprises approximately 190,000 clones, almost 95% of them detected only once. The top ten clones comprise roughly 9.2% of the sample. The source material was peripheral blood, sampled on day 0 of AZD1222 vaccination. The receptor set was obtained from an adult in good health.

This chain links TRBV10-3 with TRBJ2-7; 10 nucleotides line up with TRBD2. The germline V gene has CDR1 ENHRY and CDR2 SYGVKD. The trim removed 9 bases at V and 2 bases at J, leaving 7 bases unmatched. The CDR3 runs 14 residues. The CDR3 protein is CAIAGGGNPYEQYF. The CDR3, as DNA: TGTGCCATAGCGGGAGGGGGGAATCCCTACGAGCAGTACTTC.

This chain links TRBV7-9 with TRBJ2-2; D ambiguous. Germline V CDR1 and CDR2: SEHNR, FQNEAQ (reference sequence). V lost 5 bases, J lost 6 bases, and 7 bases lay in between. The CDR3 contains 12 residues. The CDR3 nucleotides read TGTGCCAGCAGCCCATGGGCCGGGGAGCTGTTTTTT. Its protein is CASSPWAGELFF.

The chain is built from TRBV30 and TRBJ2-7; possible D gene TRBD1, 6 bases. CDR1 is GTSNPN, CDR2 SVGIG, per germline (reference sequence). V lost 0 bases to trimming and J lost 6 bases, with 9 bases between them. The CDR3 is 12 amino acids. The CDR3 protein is CAWSVQGLEQYF. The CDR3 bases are TGTGCCTGGAGTGTACAGGGCCTCGAGCAGTACTTC.

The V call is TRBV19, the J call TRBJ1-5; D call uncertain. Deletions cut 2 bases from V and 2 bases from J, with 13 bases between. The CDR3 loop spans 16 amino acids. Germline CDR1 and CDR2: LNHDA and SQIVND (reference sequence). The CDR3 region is CASSITTSLGNQPQHF. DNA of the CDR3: TGTGCCAGTAGTATAACAACCTCCCTGGGCAATCAGCCCCAGCATTTT.

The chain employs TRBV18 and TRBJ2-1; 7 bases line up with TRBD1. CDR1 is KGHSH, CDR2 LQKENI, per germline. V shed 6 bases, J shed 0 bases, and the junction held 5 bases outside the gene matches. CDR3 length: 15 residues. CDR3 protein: CASSRGQSSYNEQFF. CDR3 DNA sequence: TGTGCCAGCTCCCGGGGACAGAGCTCCTACAATGAGCAGTTCTTC. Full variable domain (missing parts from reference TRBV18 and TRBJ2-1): NAGVMQNPRHLVRRRGQEARLRCSPMKGHSHVYWYRQLPEEGLKFMVYLQKENIIDESGMPKERFSAEFPKEGPSILRIQQVVRGDSAAYFCASSRGQSSYNEQFFGPGTRLTVL.

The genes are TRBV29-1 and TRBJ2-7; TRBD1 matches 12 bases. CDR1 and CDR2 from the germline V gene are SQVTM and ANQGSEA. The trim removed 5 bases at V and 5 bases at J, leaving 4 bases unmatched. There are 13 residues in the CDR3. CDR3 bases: TGCAGCGTTTTCGGGACAGGGGGCCACGAGCAGTACTTC. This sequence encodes CSVFGTGGHEQYF.

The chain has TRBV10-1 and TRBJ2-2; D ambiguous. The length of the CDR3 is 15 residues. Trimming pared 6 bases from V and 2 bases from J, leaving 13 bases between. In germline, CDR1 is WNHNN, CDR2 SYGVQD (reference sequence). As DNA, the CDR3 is TGCGCCAGCAGACCTTCCGGTCGAAACACCGGGGAGCTGTTTTTT. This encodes CASRPSGRNTGELFF.

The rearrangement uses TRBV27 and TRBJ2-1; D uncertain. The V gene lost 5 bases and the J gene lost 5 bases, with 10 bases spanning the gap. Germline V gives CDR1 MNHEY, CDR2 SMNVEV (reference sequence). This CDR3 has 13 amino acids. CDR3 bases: TGTGCCAGCAGTCCGCCAGGAAACAATGAGCAGTTCTTC. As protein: CASSPPGNNEQFF.

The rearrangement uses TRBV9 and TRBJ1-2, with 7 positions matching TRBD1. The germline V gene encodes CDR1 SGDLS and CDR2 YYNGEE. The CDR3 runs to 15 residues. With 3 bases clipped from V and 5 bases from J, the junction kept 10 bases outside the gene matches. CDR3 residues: CASSARDREEYGYTF. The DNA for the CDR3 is TGTGCCAGCAGCGCCCGGGACAGAGAAGAGTATGGCTACACCTTC.

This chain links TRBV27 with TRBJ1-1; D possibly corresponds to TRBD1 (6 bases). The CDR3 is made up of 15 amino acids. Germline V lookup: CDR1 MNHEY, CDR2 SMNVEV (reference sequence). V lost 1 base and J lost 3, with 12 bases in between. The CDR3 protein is CASSLWGGQDTEAFF. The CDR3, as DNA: TGTGCCAGCAGTTTATGGGGGGGCCAGGACACTGAAGCTTTCTTT.

The CDR3 protein is CASSLNLAGEQYF. DNA for the CDR3: TGTGCCAGCAGTTTGAATCTAGCGGGGGAGCAGTACTTC. The rearrangement joins TRBV28 to TRBJ2-7; 9 positions match TRBD2. The CDR3 has 13 residues. The J segment lost 7 bases and the V segment lost 3 bases, leaving 4 bases of the junction unmatched. CDR1 and CDR2 from the germline V gene are MDHEN and SYDVKM.

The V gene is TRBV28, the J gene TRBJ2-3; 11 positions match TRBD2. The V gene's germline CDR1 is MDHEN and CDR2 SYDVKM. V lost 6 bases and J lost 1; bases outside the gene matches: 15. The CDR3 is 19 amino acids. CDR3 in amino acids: CASSVGVSGRVYGTDTQYF. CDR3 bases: TGTGCCAGCAGCGTCGGGGTTAGCGGGAGGGTGTACGGCACAGATACGCAGTATTTT.

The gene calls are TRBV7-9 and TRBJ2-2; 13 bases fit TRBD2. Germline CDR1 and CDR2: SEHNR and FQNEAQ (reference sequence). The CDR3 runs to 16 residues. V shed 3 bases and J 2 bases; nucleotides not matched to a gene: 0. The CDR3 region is CASSLGLAGNTGELFF. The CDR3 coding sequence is TGTGCCAGCAGCTTGGGACTAGCGGGAAACACCGGGGAGCTGTTTTTT.

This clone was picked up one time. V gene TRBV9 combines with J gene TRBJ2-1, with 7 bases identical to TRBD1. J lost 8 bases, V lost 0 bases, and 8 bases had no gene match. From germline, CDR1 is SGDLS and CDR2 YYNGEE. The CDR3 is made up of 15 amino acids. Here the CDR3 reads CASSVVVGGLYEQFF. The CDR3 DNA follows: TGTGCCAGCAGCGTAGTAGTAGGGGGCTTGTATGAGCAGTTCTTC. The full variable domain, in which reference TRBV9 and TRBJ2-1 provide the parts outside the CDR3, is DSGVTQTPKHLITATGQRVTLRCSPRSGDLSVYWYQQSLDQGLQFLIQYYNGEERAKGNILERFSAQQFPDLHSELNLSSLELGDSALYFCASSVVVGGLYEQFFGPGTRLTVL.

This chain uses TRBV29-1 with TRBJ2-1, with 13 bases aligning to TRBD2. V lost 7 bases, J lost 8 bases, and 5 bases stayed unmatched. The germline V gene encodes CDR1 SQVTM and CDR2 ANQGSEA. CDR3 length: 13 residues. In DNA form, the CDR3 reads TGCAGCGCCGGGACTAGCGGGATCTATGAGCAGTTCTTC. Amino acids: CSAGTSGIYEQFF.

The CDR3 reads CASSQEGSPNYEQYF. CDR3 DNA: TGCGCCAGCAGCCAAGAGGGGAGCCCCAACTACGAGCAGTACTTC. The rearrangement joins TRBV4-3 to TRBJ2-7; D may be TRBD2 (5 bases). Per germline, CDR1 LGHNA and CDR2 YSLEER. The CDR3 runs to 15 residues. The V end lost 0 bases, the J end lost 3 bases, and 12 bases lay between the germline ends.

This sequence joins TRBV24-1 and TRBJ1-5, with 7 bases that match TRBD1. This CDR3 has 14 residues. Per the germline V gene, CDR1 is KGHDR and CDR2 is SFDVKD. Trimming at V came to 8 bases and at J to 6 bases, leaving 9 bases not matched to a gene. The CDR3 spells CATTRQGLGQPQHF. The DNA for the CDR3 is TGTGCCACCACTAGACAGGGTTTAGGTCAGCCCCAGCATTTT.

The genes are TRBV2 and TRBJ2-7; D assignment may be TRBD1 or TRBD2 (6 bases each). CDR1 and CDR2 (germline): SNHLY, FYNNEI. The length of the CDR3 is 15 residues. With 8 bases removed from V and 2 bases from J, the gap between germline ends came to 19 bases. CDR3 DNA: TGTGCCAGCCTGGGCGTGGCGGGACACCCCTACGAGCAGTACTTC. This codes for CASLGVAGHPYEQYF.

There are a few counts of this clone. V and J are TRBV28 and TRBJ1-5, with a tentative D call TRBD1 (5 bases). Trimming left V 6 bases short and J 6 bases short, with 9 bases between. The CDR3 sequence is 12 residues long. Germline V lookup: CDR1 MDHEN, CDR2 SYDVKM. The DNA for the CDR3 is TGTGCCAGCAGATTCAGGGTTCAGCCCCAGCATTTT. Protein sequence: CASRFRVQPQHF.

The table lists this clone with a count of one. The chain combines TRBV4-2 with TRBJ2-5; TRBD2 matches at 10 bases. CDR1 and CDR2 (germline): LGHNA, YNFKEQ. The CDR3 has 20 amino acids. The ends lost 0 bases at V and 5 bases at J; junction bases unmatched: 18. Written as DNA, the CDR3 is TGTGCCAGCAGCCAAGATTCGGGCAGGGGTTCAGCGGGAGGGCCCGAGACCCAGTACTTC. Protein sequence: CASSQDSGRGSAGGPETQYF.